The clone carrying this TCR beta chain ranks as medium-sized (0.01 to 0.1%). Antigen specificity is unknown. Multiplex touch-down PCR with TRB-A/B primers amplified rearranged V-D-J TRB sequences. TCRdb re-analysed the multiplex PCR reads in MiXCR, keeping a single row per CDR3 protein. Of a few thousand distinct CDR3 sequences listed, around 23% are singletons. TCR beta rearrangements were amplified from peripheral blood genomic DNA. The CDR3 is 14 amino acids. The germline CDR1 and CDR2 sequences are KGHSH and LQKENI. V trimming: 3 bases; J trimming: 6 bases; junction bases outside the gene matches: 6. The data were taken from a study of T cell repertoires in aging, cancer and after chemotherapy. Study-wide points: No conclusions about immunological memory after chemotherapy can be drawn from the repertoire data.

The chain uses TRBV18 and TRBJ2-7; TRBD1 aligns across 9 bases. The receptor was derived from a human donor in good health. The donor label of this sample is uncertain. The sample comprised blood. In DNA form, the CDR3 reads TGTGCCAGCTCACCTCCCGGGACAGGGTTCGAGCAGTACTTC. As protein: CASSPPGTGFEQYF.